These 18 T cell receptor beta chains originate from one sample sequenced in a study of blood T cell repertoires in COVID-19. Profiling relied on immunoSEQ multiplex PCR, and the TCRdb table lists in-frame clones only, not all of them. The data contain approximately 140,000 clones, about 91% of them singletons. The sample taken for sequencing was peripheral blood. These TCRs come from a human donor in a cohort sampled during active COVID-19.

The V gene is TRBV6-6, the J gene TRBJ1-4; D is undetermined. Trimming stripped 4 bases from V and 12 bases from J, with 18 bases between. CDR1 MNHNY and CDR2 SVGAGI come from the germline V gene (reference sequence). The CDR3 is 14 amino acids. The CDR3 DNA reads as TGTGCCAGCAGTTCCCGGGTAGGATTAGTACAACTGTTTTTT. Protein product: CASSSRVGLVQLFF.

The chain joins TRBV6-4 to TRBJ1-1; a possible D gene is TRBD1 (6 bases). This CDR3 region has 13 residues. Germline V lookup: CDR1 MRHNA, CDR2 SNTAGT. Trimming removed 4 bases at V and 2 bases at J, with 8 bases between. The CDR3 loop is CASSAQGNTEAFF. The CDR3 DNA follows: TGTGCCAGCAGTGCACAGGGAAACACTGAAGCTTTCTTT.

The chain joins TRBV5-4 to TRBJ1-4, with 7 bases matching TRBD1. The germline V gene has CDR1 SGHNT and CDR2 YYREEE (reference sequence). Trimming cost V 4 bases and J 6 bases; bases outside gene matches: 6. This CDR3 is built from 14 residues. CDR3 amino acids: CASSVTGPDEKLFF. The CDR3 bases are TGTGCCAGCAGCGTGACAGGGCCTGATGAAAAACTGTTTTTT.

The chain recombines TRBV10-1 with TRBJ2-2; possibly TRBD1 for D (5 bases). Trimming shortened V by 7 bases and J by 0 bases, and 12 bases separated the two germline ends. The CDR3 contains 15 residues. Germline CDR1 WNHNN, CDR2 SYGVQD (reference sequence). The DNA of the CDR3 is TGCGCCAGCAACTACAGGTGCCCGAACACCGGGGAGCTGTTTTTT. It is translated as CASNYRCPNTGELFF.

V and J are TRBV27 and TRBJ2-1; 8 positions agree with TRBD2. The CDR3 runs to 15 residues. CDR1 and CDR2 (germline): MNHEY, SMNVEV (reference sequence). V lost 5 bases to trimming and J lost 4 bases; unmatched junction nucleotides: 7. The CDR3 region is CASSTGTRAYNEQFF. The CDR3, as DNA: TGTGCCAGCAGTACCGGGACTAGGGCTTACAATGAGCAGTTCTTC.

The V gene is TRBV19, the J gene TRBJ2-7, with TRBD1 matching 10 bases. Germline V gives CDR1 LNHDA, CDR2 SQIVND (reference sequence). This CDR3 spans 16 amino acids. The ends lost 4 bases at V and 4 bases at J; junction bases unmatched: 10. The CDR3 sequence: CASSKNEGTGVYEQYF. The CDR3 coding sequence is TGTGCCAGTAGTAAAAACGAGGGGACAGGGGTATACGAGCAGTACTTC.

The rearrangement uses TRBV5-1 and TRBJ2-2; D might be TRBD1 (5 bases). The V gene lost 0 bases and the J gene lost 5 bases, with 11 bases spanning the gap. Germline CDR1 and CDR2: SGHRS and YFSETQ. CDR3 size: 15 residues. This CDR3 reads CASSLGPGLTGELFF. The CDR3 DNA sequence: TGCGCCAGCAGCTTGGGTCCAGGGCTTACCGGGGAGCTGTTTTTT. Filled out from reference TRBV5-1 and TRBJ2-2, the complete variable domain reads KAGVTQTPRYLIKTRGQQVTLSCSPISGHRSVSWYQQTPGQGLQFLFEYFSETQRNKGNFPGRFSGRQFSNSRSEMNVSTLELGDSALYLCASSLGPGLTGELFFGEGSRLTVL.

The chain combines TRBV5-8 with TRBJ1-1; TRBD1 aligns across 8 bases. V was clipped by 10 bases and J by 3 bases; unmatched bases: 17. The CDR3 loop spans 16 amino acids. Germline V CDR1 and CDR2: SGHTS, YDEGEE. This CDR3 reads CADGVWTGRGDTEAFF. The CDR3 coding sequence is TGTGCCGATGGGGTTTGGACAGGGCGAGGGGACACTGAAGCTTTCTTT.

V and J are TRBV7-9 and TRBJ2-1, with D maybe TRBD1 (6 bases). CDR1 and CDR2 from the germline V gene are SEHNR and FQNEAQ (reference sequence). With 5 bases removed from V and 10 bases from J, the gap between germline ends came to 12 bases. This CDR3 has 12 amino acids. The CDR3 protein is CASSLGQREQFF. The CDR3 nucleotides are TGTGCCAGCAGCCTTGGACAGAGAGAGCAGTTCTTC.

The J gene is TRBJ1-6, the V gene TRBV27; 7 nucleotides match TRBD1. The CDR3 consists of 20 residues. Germline lookup yields CDR1 MNHEY and CDR2 SMNVEV (reference sequence). V shed 3 bases, J shed 0 bases, and the junction held 14 bases outside the gene matches. The CDR3 here is CASSFRTPRGGSSYNSPLHF. As DNA, the CDR3 is TGTGCCAGCAGTTTTCGTACCCCCCGAGGGGGCAGCTCCTATAATTCACCCCTCCACTTT.

This clone has only a few counts. This chain connects TRBV11-3 to TRBJ2-3, with a weak D call TRBD1 (6 bases). V shed 1 base and J shed 2 bases, with 13 bases lying between them. This CDR3 spans 16 amino acids. Germline CDR1 and CDR2: SGHNT and YENEEA. CDR3: CASSLGDRTITDTQYF. CDR3 DNA sequence: TGTGCCAGCAGCTTAGGAGACAGGACCATCACAGATACGCAGTATTTT.

The chain couples TRBV18 to TRBJ2-5, with 7 bases identical to TRBD1. Per germline, CDR1 KGHSH and CDR2 LQKENI. The CDR3 has 14 residues. With 6 bases clipped from V and 1 base from J, the junction kept 5 bases outside the gene matches. CDR3 sequence: CASSPDRAQETQYF. The CDR3 DNA reads TGTGCCAGCTCTCCCGACAGGGCCCAAGAGACCCAGTACTTC.

The chain recombines TRBV7-8 with TRBJ2-7, with D possibly being TRBD1 (6 bases). Germline CDR1 SGHVS, CDR2 FQNEAQ. The CDR3 sequence is 16 residues long. V was cut by 4 bases and J by 1 base, with 17 bases left in between. CDR3 sequence: CASSYTTGNPSYEQYF. As DNA, the CDR3 is TGTGCCAGCAGCTATACTACAGGGAATCCTTCCTACGAGCAGTACTTC.

This rearrangement joins TRBV7-2 to TRBJ2-6, with D perhaps TRBD1 (6 bases). The CDR3 has 19 amino acids. Germline loops: CDR1 SGHTA, CDR2 FQGNSA. The V end was cut by 5 bases, the J end by 0 bases, with 20 bases between. CDR3 DNA: TGTGCCAGCAGCCCTAGTGGACAGCTTCTAATCTCTGGGGCCAACGTCCTGACTTTC. Translating it yields CASSPSGQLLISGANVLTF.

The CDR3 loop is CASSQDGNTEAFF. CDR3 DNA sequence: TGCGCCAGCAGCCAAGACGGGAACACTGAAGCTTTCTTT. This chain uses TRBV4-3 with TRBJ1-1, with D uncertain. The V gene lost 0 bases and the J gene lost 1 base, with 3 bases spanning the gap. Germline-derived CDR1 and CDR2 are LGHNA and YSLEER. The CDR3 loop spans 13 amino acids.

This clone was observed a single time. V gene TRBV5-1 combines with J gene TRBJ2-7; the D is unclear. This CDR3 is built from 14 residues. From germline, CDR1 is SGHRS and CDR2 YFSETQ. Trimming removed 1 base from V and 3 bases from J, with 11 bases in between. CDR3 in amino acids: CASSLIQADYEQYF. The CDR3 DNA is TGCGCCAGCAGCTTGATTCAGGCAGACTACGAGCAGTACTTC.

The chain combines TRBV27 with TRBJ1-2; TRBD1 aligns across 8 bases. V gave up 2 bases and J gave up 4 bases; unmatched junction bases: 6. Germline-derived CDR1 and CDR2 are MNHEY and SMNVEV (reference sequence). The CDR3 covers 15 residues. CDR3 amino acids: CASSLRTGLCYGYTF. In DNA, the CDR3 is TGTGCCAGCAGTTTAAGGACAGGGCTGTGCTATGGCTACACCTTC.

V usage is TRBV5-1 and J usage is TRBJ1-1; weak D call: TRBD1 (6 bases). The V gene's germline CDR1 is SGHRS and CDR2 YFSETQ. V was clipped by 4 bases and J by 1 base, with 14 bases between them. This CDR3 has 15 amino acids. This chain's CDR3 is CASSLVRGANTEAFF. The CDR3 nucleotides read TGCGCCAGCAGCCTAGTCCGGGGGGCGAACACTGAAGCTTTCTTT.